A single sample gave rise to the 10 T cell receptor beta chains below, sequenced in a study of T cell repertoires in cytomegalovirus infection (dated 2019 in TCRdb). Instrument used: Illumina HiSeq 1500. Through fastp at Q25 and MiXCR, TCRdb rebuilt clones from the public reads, retaining in-frame beta chains. Each entry merges the rows of one CDR3 protein and shows their most common DNA and genes. This sample is represented by under 350,000 distinct CDR3 sequences; 9% to 9.5% of them were singletons. Around 4.1% of the sample belongs to the ten largest clones. The specimen was PBMCs. The receptor set was obtained from a human donor in good health (CMV status not recorded). Some clones in this sample may be carry-over from other donors' samples.

This clonotype was seen a handful of times. V and J are TRBV20-1 and TRBJ2-1; D call uncertain. There are 11 residues in the CDR3. CDR1 is DFQATT and CDR2 is SNEGSKA in the germline V gene (reference sequence). Trimming removed 1 base from V and 8 bases from J, with 6 bases in between. The CDR3 region is CSARVDHEQFF. The CDR3 DNA sequence: TGCAGTGCTAGAGTTGACCATGAGCAGTTCTTC.

The chain recombines TRBV27 with TRBJ2-7; tentative D call: TRBD2 (5 bases). V lost 1 base to trimming and J lost 5 bases, with 15 bases between them. Germline CDR1 and CDR2: MNHEY and SMNVEV (reference sequence). The CDR3 covers 15 residues. CDR3 sequence reads: CASSLLGGERDEQYF. CDR3 nucleotides: TGTGCCAGCAGTTTATTAGGTGGCGAGAGGGACGAGCAGTACTTC.

The chain uses TRBV20-1 and TRBJ2-3, with D perhaps TRBD2 (5 bases). This CDR3 has 12 amino acids. Germline V CDR1 and CDR2: DFQATT, SNEGSKA (reference sequence). V lost 4 bases and J 4 bases, leaving 9 bases between the germline ends. The CDR3 region is CSATLGSDTQYF. The CDR3 DNA follows: TGCAGTGCTACACTAGGTTCAGATACGCAGTATTTT.

This clonotype was picked up many times. The chain combines TRBV7-6 with TRBJ2-2; D possibly corresponds to TRBD1 (5 bases). V shed 3 bases and J shed 1 base, with 6 bases lying between them. The germline V gene encodes CDR1 SGHVS and CDR2 FNYEAQ. The CDR3 is made up of 14 amino acids. In DNA form, the CDR3 reads TGTGCCAGCAGCTTTGGACAGAACACCGGGGAGCTGTTTTTT. This sequence encodes CASSFGQNTGELFF. Full variable domain (missing parts from reference TRBV7-6 and TRBJ2-2): GAGVSQSPRYKVTKRGQDVALRCDPISGHVSLYWYRQALGQGPEFLTYFNYEAQQDKSGLPNDRFSAERPEGSISTLTIQRTEQRDSAMYRCASSFGQNTGELFFGEGSRLTVL.

This clonotype was seen repeatedly, ten times or more. The rearrangement links TRBV7-2 to TRBJ1-5; a possible D gene is TRBD1 (6 bases). The CDR3 has 17 amino acids. Germline lookup yields CDR1 SGHTA and CDR2 FQGNSA. The ends were cut back, 5 bases at V and 4 bases at J, with 21 bases in the middle. CDR3 DNA: TGTGCCAGCAGCCCCTTCCCCAGGGGCCCTAGGAATCAGCCCCAGCATTTT. This sequence encodes CASSPFPRGPRNQPQHF.

The V gene is TRBV19, the J gene TRBJ1-1; D gene uncertain. This CDR3 region has 13 residues. Germline V gene data show CDR1 as LNHDA and CDR2 as SQIVND (reference sequence). Deletions cut 6 bases from V and 1 base from J, with 9 bases between. CDR3 nucleotides: TGTGCCAGTAGGCTAGGCGGGAACACTGAAGCTTTCTTT. Amino acids: CASRLGGNTEAFF. Combining the CDR3 with reference TRBV19 and TRBJ1-1 gives the whole variable domain DGGITQSPKYLFRKEGQNVTLSCEQNLNHDAMYWYRQDPGQGLRLIYYSQIVNDFQKGDIAEGYSVSREKKESFPLTVTSAQKNPTAFYLCASRLGGNTEAFFGQGTRLTVV.

Details on this clonotype: One base away lies a much larger clone, so this may be a sequencing read error. The chain joins TRBV7-2 to TRBJ2-7; 8 bases are shared with TRBD1. CDR3 length equals 11 residues. Germline-derived CDR1 and CDR2 are SGHTA and FQGNSA. The CDR3 sequence is CVAGQGYEQYF. The CDR3 DNA reads TGTGTCGCCGGACAGGGATACGAGCAGTACTTC.

This clonotype appeared many times. The chain is built from TRBV11-2 and TRBJ2-5; 14 bases line up with TRBD2. Trimming removed 4 bases from V and 4 bases from J; junction bases left unmatched: 5. The germline V gene has CDR1 SGHAT and CDR2 FQNNGV. The CDR3 runs to 16 residues. CDR3 bases: TGTGCCAGCAGCTCAGGGACTAGCGGGAGAGGAGAGACCCAGTACTTC. It is translated as CASSSGTSGRGETQYF. Full variable domain (rest looked up from reference TRBV11-2 and TRBJ2-5): EAGVAQSPRYKIIEKRQSVAFWCNPISGHATLYWYQQILGQGPKLLIQFQNNGVVDDSQLPKDRFSAERLKGVDSTLKIQPAKLEDSAVYLCASSSGTSGRGETQYFGPGTRLLVL.

This clonotype has ten or more counts. CDR3 region: CSATAATNEKLFF. The CDR3 DNA reads as TGCAGTGCTACCGCTGCAACTAATGAAAAACTGTTTTTT. The chain is built from TRBV20-1 and TRBJ1-4; no reliable D call. The CDR3 loop spans 13 amino acids. Germline-derived CDR1 and CDR2 are DFQATT and SNEGSKA (reference sequence). Between the trimmed V and J ends, which lost 4 bases and 0 bases, there was a span of 6 bases.

This clonotype was seen ten or more times. This chain links TRBV7-2 with TRBJ2-1; D may be TRBD1 or TRBD2 (5 bases each). V lost 1 base to trimming and J lost 10 bases, with 14 bases between them. The germline V gene has CDR1 SGHTA and CDR2 FQGNSA. The CDR3 extends over 14 amino acids. The CDR3 protein is CASSLGWARDEQFF. In DNA, the CDR3 is TGTGCCAGCAGCTTAGGCTGGGCCAGGGACGAGCAGTTCTTC.